Presented here are 2 T cell receptor beta chains from one specimen sequenced in a study of blood T cells in healthy people across ages. A sample-barcoded 5' primer and a J-beta primer mix were used in a second PCR of about 6 to 12 cycles. Each CDR3 protein gets one entry after TCRdb re-called the 5' RACE reads with MiXCR. The data show 550,000 to 800,000 distinct CDR3 sequences, with about 32% seen just once and roughly 14% held by the top ten. Sequences were obtained from blood. Receptors were obtained from a woman aged 80 or over in good health.

Points on this clonotype: A much larger clone differs from this one at a single base, so this may be a read error. The CDR3 sequence: CASSRSRREHCGYTF. The CDR3 nucleotides are TGCGCCAGCAGCCGCTCCCGGAGGGAACACTGTGGCTACACCTTC. V usage is TRBV4-1 and J usage is TRBJ1-2; D uncertain. The CDR3 extends over 15 amino acids. V was pared by 4 bases and J by 7 bases, with 19 bases between. The germline V gene encodes CDR1 MGHRA and CDR2 YSYEKL.

This clonotype has a single count. Germline and junction disagree at one end, which may indicate a read error. V gene TRBV7-2 combines with J gene TRBJ2-7; D not resolved. Germline CDR1 and CDR2: SGHTA and FQGNSA. This CDR3 spans 14 amino acids. The CDR3 sequence is CANSLVLGTYEQYF. CDR3 DNA sequence: TGTGCCAACAGCTTGGTTTTGGGCACCTACGAGCAGTACTTC.